This TCR beta chain was captured in a study of metastatic and nonmetastatic thyroid tumors. Study in general: Malignant thyroid and benign thyroid patients provided blood and tumor or nodule tissue whose repertoires were compared. Study findings and constraints: Patients with malignant thyroid tumors reportedly had significantly higher TCR beta diversity than those with benign nodules, in blood and tumor.

Germline V lookup: CDR1 DFQATT, CDR2 SNEGSKA (reference sequence). This CDR3 has 13 amino acids. The V and J ends lost 2 bases and 3 bases, in that order; junction bases with no gene match: 3. Thyroid surgery had not been preceded by any treatment in any patient. In the original analysis: Clinicopathological groups differed in CDR3, with these differences serving to build a distant-metastasis classifier for papillary thyroid cancer. TCRdb re-called clones from the PCR reads using MiXCR. TCRdb, not the authors, supplied the V and J calls. This table has tens of thousands of clones, 15% to 20% appearing once. This clone was detected many times. The target antigen is unknown. Other DNA sequences of this sample code for an identical CDR3.

This sequence joins TRBV20-1 and TRBJ2-7, with 8 bases fitting TRBD2. Sequenced sample: blood. The source of this sequence is a female donor with papillary thyroid cancer or a benign thyroid nodule (not recorded which). Some clones in this sample may be carry-over from other donors' samples. The CDR3 nucleotides read TGCAGTGCTAGACGGGGGGGCAGCTACGAGCAGTACTTC. This codes for CSARRGGSYEQYF.